The T cell receptor (beta chain) described here comes from a study of shared clonotypes between healthy human individuals. In the study overall: Each donor contributed plates that comprised three CD4 naive, three CD4 memory, two CD8 naive and one CD8 memory.

Whole-study findings and limits: Read depth was anticipated to influence clonotype sharing among donors.

Every immunoSEQ plate was one replicate of a subset's evenly spread DNA. It was around 190 ng DNA, some 30,000 T cell genomes, that sorted-subset replicate PCRs used. Only in-frame clones appear in the TCRdb table, and some are missing; sequencing was by immunoSEQ multiplex PCR. Of around 120,000 clones listed, 67% are singletons. Of note for this clone: The antigen is not known.

This CDR3 region has 12 residues. Trimming cost V 3 bases and J 4 bases, with 4 bases left between them. CDR1 and CDR2 from the germline V gene are LNHDA and SQIVND (reference sequence). Sequencing input: memory CD8+ T cells sorted from blood. Subset denoted: CD45RO+ cells pooled with CCR7-negative TemRA cells. The TCR originated in a woman aged 25 to 45 in good health. The genes are TRBV19 and TRBJ1-5; unclear D gene. In DNA form, the CDR3 reads TGTGCCAGTAGTATCGGGAATCAGCCCCAGCATTTT. Amino acids: CASSIGNQPQHF.